What follows describes a single T cell receptor gamma chain. The germline gene is not matched at one end of the junction; a read error may be the cause. TCRdb reanalyzed the reads using CATT. The table includes around 2,500 gamma-chain clones, roughly 28% detected once. This record belongs to a study of gamma-delta chains in newborns, infants, children. Study summary: Microbial exposure reportedly drives polyclonal innate γδ T cell expansion after birth.

There are 17 residues in the CDR3. Germline CDR1 and CDR2: GITISATS and ISYDGTV (reference sequence). The sequencing input was blood. The chain employs TRGV9 and TRGJP. The source is a child who was a newborn, infant or young child, either healthy, febrile or measles-vaccinated (not recorded which). The CDR3 spells CAVWEVHNELGKKIKVF. CDR3 DNA sequence: TGTGCCGTGTGGGAGGTGCATAACGAGTTGGGCAAAAAAATCAAGGTATTT.